The 8 T cell receptor beta chains presented below share a single source sample, sequenced in a study of identical twins. TCRdb analysed the 5' RACE reads with MiXCR anew, one entry per CDR3 protein. The table lists 600,000 to 800,000 distinct CDR3 sequences, over 20% of them singletons. These records were also assigned to another study, of T cells expressing NK-cell markers.

Sequenced input: PBMCs. These receptors originate from a woman between 18 and 30 years old in good health.

This clonotype was seen a handful of times. Here the CDR3 DNA reads TGCGCCAGCACGGAAGGCCCTAACTATGGCTACACCTTC. Translation gives CASTEGPNYGYTF. The V and J genes are TRBV10-2 and TRBJ1-2, with D unresolved. Between the trimmed V and J ends, which lost 7 bases and 0 bases, there was a span of 9 bases. CDR3 size: 13 residues. Germline loops: CDR1 WSHSY, CDR2 SAAADI.

The V call is TRBV30, the J call TRBJ1-2, with no clear D. V lost 1 base and J lost 0, with 9 bases in between. Looked up from germline, CDR1 is GTSNPN and CDR2 is SVGIG (reference sequence). CDR3 length: 14 amino acids. The CDR3 loop is CAWSARGANYGYTF. CDR3 nucleotide sequence: TGTGCCTGGAGTGCCCGGGGTGCTAACTATGGCTACACCTTC.

A few counts support this clonotype. V gene TRBV2 combines with J gene TRBJ1-2, with D hard to call. CDR1 SNHLY and CDR2 FYNNEI come from the germline V gene. The length of the CDR3 is 13 residues. The V and J ends lost 4 bases and 0 bases respectively, with 6 bases between them. This CDR3 is CASSAWANYGYTF. The CDR3 DNA sequence: TGTGCCAGCAGTGCATGGGCTAACTATGGCTACACCTTC.

This sequence joins TRBV7-9 and TRBJ2-1; D could derive from TRBD1 or TRBD2 (5 bases each). V was pared by 5 bases and J by 0 bases, with 17 bases between. The CDR3 is made up of 17 amino acids. Germline loops: CDR1 SEHNR, CDR2 FQNEAQ (reference sequence). CDR3: CASSLLGGRGSYNEQFF. The CDR3 nucleotides are TGTGCCAGCAGCCTTCTTGGGGGTCGTGGCTCCTACAATGAGCAGTTCTTC.

This chain joins TRBV19 and TRBJ2-3; tentative D call: TRBD2 (5 bases). Trimming cost V 8 bases and J 2 bases, with 17 bases left between them. This CDR3 comprises 15 residues. The germline gives CDR1 LNHDA, CDR2 SQIVND (reference sequence). CDR3 loop: CASAFGEPATDTQYF. The CDR3 nucleotides are TGTGCCAGTGCCTTCGGGGAGCCCGCCACAGATACGCAGTATTTT.

The chain employs TRBV5-4 and TRBJ2-7, with 10 bases aligning to TRBD1. The V gene end was trimmed by 4 bases and the J gene end by 5 bases; junction bases not matched to a gene: 9. In germline, CDR1 is SGHNT, CDR2 YYREEE (reference sequence). The CDR3 spans 15 residues. In DNA form, the CDR3 reads TGTGCCAGCAGCCCGGGGACAGGGGAAGGCGACGAGCAGTACTTC. Translated, it gives CASSPGTGEGDEQYF.

The chain couples TRBV29-1 to TRBJ1-1; D is perhaps TRBD1 (6 bases). The V gene lost 8 bases and the J gene lost 3 bases, with 10 bases spanning the gap. CDR1 SQVTM and CDR2 ANQGSEA come from the germline V gene. There are 11 residues in the CDR3. In DNA, the CDR3 is TGCAGCCAGGACAGCCACACTGAAGCTTTCTTT. Translating it yields CSQDSHTEAFF.

This chain uses TRBV20-1 with TRBJ2-1; D unclear. The V and J ends lost 0 bases and 3 bases respectively, with 12 bases between them. Germline CDR1 and CDR2: DFQATT and SNEGSKA (reference sequence). This CDR3 is 15 amino acids long. In nucleotides, the CDR3 is TGCAGTGCTAGAGACCTCGTCGGTTACTACAATGAGCAGTTCTTC. It is translated as CSARDLVGYYNEQFF.